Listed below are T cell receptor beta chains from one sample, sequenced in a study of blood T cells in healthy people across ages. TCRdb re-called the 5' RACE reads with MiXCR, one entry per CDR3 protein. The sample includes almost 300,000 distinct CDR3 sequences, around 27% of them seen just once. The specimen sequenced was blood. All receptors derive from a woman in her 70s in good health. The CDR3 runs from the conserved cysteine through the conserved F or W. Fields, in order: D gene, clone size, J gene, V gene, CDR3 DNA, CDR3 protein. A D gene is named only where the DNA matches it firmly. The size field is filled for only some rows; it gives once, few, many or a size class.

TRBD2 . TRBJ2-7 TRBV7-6 TGTGCCAGCAGCTTGACTAGCGGGCCTCTCTACGAGCAGTACTTC CASSLTSGPLYEQYF
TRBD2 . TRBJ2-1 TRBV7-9 TGTGCCAGCAGCCCTAACATGGCTAGCGGCTTCAATGAGCAGTTCTTC CASSPNMASGFNEQFF
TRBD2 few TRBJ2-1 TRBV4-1 TGCGCCAGCAGCCAAGGCGGACTAGCCGGTTACAATGAGCAGTTCTTC CASSQGGLAGYNEQFF
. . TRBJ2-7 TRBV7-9 TGTGCCAGCAGCCCCCATTCAGGCAAGTACGAGCAGTACTTC CASSPHSGKYEQYF
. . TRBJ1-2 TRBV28 TGTGCCAGCAAAGAAGCAATCTATGGCTACACCTTC CASKEAIYGYTF
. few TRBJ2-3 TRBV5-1 TGCGCCAGCAGCTTGGAGAAAGAGGCAGATACGCAGTATTTT CASSLEKEADTQYF
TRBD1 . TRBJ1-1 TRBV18 TGTGCCAGCTCACCACTCGGGACAGGGACGGGCACTGAAGCTTTCTTT CASSPLGTGTGTEAFF
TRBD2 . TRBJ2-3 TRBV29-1 TGCAGCGTTGCGGGCGGGAGAGTAAGCACAGATACGCAGTATTTT CSVAGGRVSTDTQYF
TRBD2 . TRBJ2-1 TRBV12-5 TGTGCTAGTGGTTTGGTGACTAGCGGAAAAGACAATGAGCAGTTCTTC CASGLVTSGKDNEQFF
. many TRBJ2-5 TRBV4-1 TGCGCCAGCAGCCAGGACTTAGCCCGAGAGACCCAGTACTTC CASSQDLARETQYF
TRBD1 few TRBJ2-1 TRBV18 TGTGCCAGCTCACCTGGGACAGGAGACAATGAGCAGTTCTTC CASSPGTGDNEQFF
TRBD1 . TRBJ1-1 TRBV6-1 TGTGCCAGCAGCTCCGGGACAGGGCCACCCAACACTGAAGCTTTCTTT CASSSGTGPPNTEAFF
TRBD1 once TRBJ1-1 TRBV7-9 TGTGCCAGCAGCTTAGCCCGGGACAGGGGTCACACTGAAGCTTTCTTT CASSLARDRGHTEAFF
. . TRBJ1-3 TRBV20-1 TGCAGTGCTAGAGATAGGATCTCTGGAAACACCATATATTTT CSARDRISGNTIYF
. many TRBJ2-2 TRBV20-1 TGCAGTGCTGACCCGGGGGCGACCGGGGAGCTGTTTTTT CSADPGATGELFF
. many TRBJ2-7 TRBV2 TGTGCCAGCAGTGAATATCAGGGCGGGAACGAGCAGTACTTC CASSEYQGGNEQYF
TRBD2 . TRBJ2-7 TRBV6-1 TGTGCCAGCATTGGGACTACTTACGAGCAGTACTTC CASIGTTYEQYF
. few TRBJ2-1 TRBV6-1 TGTGCCAGCAGTGAACGGACGAGAGGTGAGCAGTTCTTC CASSERTRGEQFF
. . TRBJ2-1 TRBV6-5 TGTGCCAGCAGTCCGAGCTGGGGAACCTACAATGAGCAGTTCTTC CASSPSWGTYNEQFF
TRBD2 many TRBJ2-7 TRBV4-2 TGTGCCAGCAGCCCCCGGACTAGCGGGGGATGGACTCGGTCCTACGAGCAGTACTTC CASSPRTSGGWTRSYEQYF
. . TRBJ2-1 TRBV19 TGTGCCAGTAGTTATAGCGGAACCTACAATGAGCAGTTCTTC CASSYSGTYNEQFF
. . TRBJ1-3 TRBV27 TGTGCCAGCAGTTCCGGACGGGGAAACACCATGTATTTT CASSSGRGNTMYF
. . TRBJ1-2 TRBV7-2 TGTGCCAGCTCACAGCCAGGGCTTGGCTATGGCTACACCTTC CASSQPGLGYGYTF
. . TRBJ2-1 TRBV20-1 TGCAGTGCCCCCCGGCCTGGAGGCAAGGATGAGCAGTTCTTC CSAPRPGGKDEQFF
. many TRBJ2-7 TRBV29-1 TGCAGCGTTACCGGGACAACCTTGGGAGAGCAGTACTTC CSVTGTTLGEQYF
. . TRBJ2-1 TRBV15 TGTGCCACCAGCAGAGAGAGCGGAGCAATATACAATGAGCAGTTCTTC CATSRESGAIYNEQFF
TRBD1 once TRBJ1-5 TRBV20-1 TGCAGTGCTAGGGGGGGACAGGGTGGAAGCAATCAGCCCCAGCATTTT CSARGGQGGSNQPQHF
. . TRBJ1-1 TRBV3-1 TGTGCCAGCAGCCAAGACATACGGCGCCCGGGACAAGAGAACACTGAAGCTTTCTTT CASSQDIRRPGQENTEAFF
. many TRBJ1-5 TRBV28 TGTGCCAGCATTCCGGGAGCAGGCTATAGCAATCAGCCCCAGCATTTT CASIPGAGYSNQPQHF
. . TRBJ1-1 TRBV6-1 TGTGCCATCGGCCCTCTTTCGGGGGGGAGCTTCACTGAAGCTTTCTTT CAIGPLSGGSFTEAFF
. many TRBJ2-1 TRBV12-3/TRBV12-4 TGTGCCAGCAGTTTTGGGGCCGTATCTTACAATGAGCAGTTCTTC CASSFGAVSYNEQFF